This T cell receptor beta chain was sequenced in a study of blood T cell repertoires in COVID-19 (TCRdb year 2020). Background for the entire study: Samples covering the acute and convalescent phases of COVID-19 were provided by collaborators in the United States, Italy and Spain. The material from the prospective study consisted of cDNA or gDNA derived from T cells, B-cell-depleted T cells, or PBMCs. The dataset comprised deeply sampled blood TCRbeta repertoires from subjects exposed to, actively infected with, or recovered from COVID-19. The repertoires were made available in a free public database intended to serve as a resource for research on the immune response to SARS-CoV-2. Samples were obtained from the ongoing ImmuneRACE study (first 160 participants) and from about 1,300 subjects provided by 6 global collaborators. Nearly every sample came with metadata listing a de-identified subject ID, COVID-19 status, age in years and sex. Where available, HLA class I and class II types were taken from metadata supplied by the sample provider and were not determined by assay-based typing.

What the research found in general, with its limitations: The amount of clinical and demographic metadata varied by source and participant and was provided uncurated.

Trimming takes 2 bases off V and 5 bases off J; junction bases not matched to a gene: 10. The germline V gene supplies CDR1 MNHEY and CDR2 SVGEGT. The CDR3 measures 16 amino acids from cysteine to phenylalanine. Only the CDR3 DNA stays, 48 bases, in frame from base 1. The immunoSEQ Assay, a bias-controlled multiplex PCR, was used to amplify TCRbeta CDR3 regions from genomic DNA. Per the authors' processing: Nucleated cell counts per sample were estimated from amplification of reference gene primers within the assay. To quantify the absolute abundance of each unique TCRbeta CDR3 rearrangement, sequence reads were collapsed and filtered. For each sample, productive Simpson clonality was calculated by taking the square root of Simpson's diversity index across productive rearrangements. Not all clones reach the TCRdb copy of this immuneACCESS table, which keeps in-frame sequences only. Checked studies attribute under half of the gap to unresolved V genes and leave the rest unexplained. From that table come the V and J calls and clone size; the DNA was used to work out D and trimming. The sample table holds roughly 150,000 clones, of which approximately 83% were seen once. Roughly 5% of the sample is in the top ten clones.

Concerning this clone: The target of this receptor is not known. The input lacks base qualities; no much larger clone sits a single base away.

Participants in the prospective study were aged about 18 to 100 years, lived in under 30 United States geographic areas, and enrolled through a virtual design. Cohort assignment in the prospective study relied on participant-reported clinical history from a screening survey and a study questionnaire. Exposed participants were defined as having been in contact with someone with a PCR-confirmed or clinician-diagnosed COVID-19 case within 2 weeks of study entry. Each participant in the prospective study had whole blood, serum and a nasopharyngeal or oropharyngeal swab collected by mobile phlebotomists. Over an approximately 2-month period, participants in the prospective study had the option of providing additional blood draws and questionnaires. Prospective study blood samples were shipped either frozen or at room temperature before DNA extraction.

The chain uses TRBV6-2 or TRBV6-3 and TRBJ2-7, and 9 bases in between align with TRBD1. The specimen was PBMCs or T cells enriched from blood (not recorded which). The receptor comes from a man in his 70s who had been exposed to COVID-19. The CDR3 here reads CASSYPGQGNIHEQYF. The DNA sequence reads TGTGCCAGCAGTTACCCCGGACAGGGGAACATCCACGAGCAGTACTTC.